The 25 T cell receptor beta chains below were found in one sample sequenced in a study of beta chain features in type 1 diabetes. TCRB transcripts that were expressed got sequenced, as all of the isolated RNA had been reverse transcribed. TCRdb's copy holds only in-frame clones and misses some; the assay was immunoSEQ multiplex PCR. Of about 620,000 clones in the sample, roughly 16% were seen once. The sequenced sample was naive CD4+ T cells from blood. The receptors were gathered from a young man in good health.

The J gene is TRBJ1-2, the V gene TRBV7-9; 7 positions match TRBD1. The CDR3 sequence is 13 residues long. CDR1 is SEHNR, CDR2 FQNEAQ, per germline (reference sequence). J lost 8 bases, V lost 2 bases, and 5 bases had no gene match. CDR3 region: CASSLTTGVGYTF. The CDR3 DNA is TGTGCCAGCAGCTTAACAACAGGGGTGGGCTACACCTTC.

V and J are TRBV9 and TRBJ1-2; TRBD1 might be the D (5 bases). The CDR3 loop spans 15 amino acids. The V and J ends lost 0 bases and 5 bases respectively, with 14 bases between them. Germline V gene sequence: CDR1 SGDLS, CDR2 YYNGEE. DNA for the CDR3: TGTGCCAGCAGCGTAGATGCAGGGTTTTTGTATGGCTACACCTTC. Its protein is CASSVDAGFLYGYTF.

Comments on this clone: Other DNA sequences in the same sample also yield this CDR3. V is TRBV4-1 and J is TRBJ2-1; D gene uncertain. Trimming took off 1 base at V and 3 bases at J, with 1 base between the two ends. The V gene's germline CDR1 is MGHRA and CDR2 YSYEKL. CDR3 size: 12 residues. The CDR3, as DNA: TGCGCCAGCAGCCAAGTCTACAATGAGCAGTTCTTC. Encoded protein: CASSQVYNEQFF.

The V and J genes are TRBV4-3 and TRBJ1-2; TRBD1 agrees at 8 bases. In germline, CDR1 is LGHNA, CDR2 YSLEER. V lost 1 base, J lost 8 bases, and 6 bases stayed unmatched. The CDR3 is 14 amino acids. The CDR3 DNA follows: TGCGCCAGCAGCCAAGTTCCACAGGGGGTCGGCTACACCTTC. Translation gives CASSQVPQGVGYTF.

Only a few counts were recorded for this clone. The chain combines TRBV28 with TRBJ2-6; 8 positions agree with TRBD1. This CDR3 contains 16 residues. V gave up 0 bases and J gave up 4 bases; unmatched junction bases: 2. CDR1 MDHEN and CDR2 SYDVKM come from the germline V gene. The CDR3 region is CASSLWTGVGANVLTF. The CDR3 DNA is TGTGCCAGCAGTTTATGGACAGGGGTCGGGGCCAACGTCCTGACTTTC.

The sample holds a few counts of this clone. The CDR3 sequence is CASSQEDRGGRNEQFF. The CDR3 DNA is TGCGCCAGCAGCCAGGAGGACAGGGGTGGTAGGAATGAGCAGTTCTTC. The chain joins TRBV4-1 to TRBJ2-1, with TRBD1 matching over 9 bases. Germline CDR1 is MGHRA and CDR2 is YSYEKL. J lost 7 bases, V lost 3 bases, and 10 bases had no gene match. This CDR3 contains 16 residues.

This clone was seen only a few times. The rearrangement joins TRBV11-2 to TRBJ2-5, with D possibly being TRBD2 (7 bases). V dropped 4 bases and J dropped 5 bases, with 17 bases sitting between them. The length of the CDR3 is 15 residues. CDR1 is SGHAT and CDR2 is FQNNGV in the germline V gene. The CDR3 loop is CASSYNSGGAETQYF. CDR3 in DNA: TGTGCCAGCAGCTATAACTCGGGGGGCGCGGAGACCCAGTACTTC.

This clone has just a few counts. The CDR3 is CASSRRSPDSGYGVETQYF. The CDR3 DNA reads as TGTGCCAGCAGCCGAAGAAGCCCAGATTCAGGGTATGGGGTGGAGACCCAGTACTTC. The gene calls are TRBV13 and TRBJ2-5, with D perhaps TRBD1 (5 bases). Germline loops: CDR1 PRHDT, CDR2 FYEKMQ (reference sequence). The CDR3 spans 19 residues. V was trimmed by 5 bases and J by 5 bases, leaving 30 bases between them.

This clone was observed a few times. The genes are TRBV28 and TRBJ1-5, with 10 nucleotides matching TRBD1. CDR3 size: 16 residues. Trimming took 6 bases from V and 5 from J; bases not matched to a gene: 10. Per germline, CDR1 MDHEN and CDR2 SYDVKM. CDR3 residues: CASSPSAGQGYQPQHF. The CDR3 region has the DNA TGTGCCAGCAGCCCCTCCGCGGGACAGGGGTATCAGCCCCAGCATTTT.

With respect to this clone: The identical CDR3 is also encoded by other nucleotide sequences in the sample. The chain couples TRBV9 to TRBJ2-2, with D uncertain. This CDR3 contains 14 residues. Trimming removed 0 bases at V and 0 bases at J, with 3 bases between. The germline V gene encodes CDR1 SGDLS and CDR2 YYNGEE. The CDR3 nucleotides read TGTGCCAGCAGCGTAGAACCGAACACCGGGGAGCTGTTTTTT. This translates into CASSVEPNTGELFF.

This sequence joins TRBV27 and TRBJ2-6; 8 bases map to TRBD1. Germline V gives CDR1 MNHEY, CDR2 SMNVEV (reference sequence). The CDR3 consists of 21 residues. Trimming at V came to 5 bases and at J to 0 bases, leaving 18 bases not matched to a gene. CDR3 DNA: TGTGCCAGCAGTCCCATACTTAGGCCCGGACAGGGAAGCTCTGGGGCCAACGTCCTGACTTTC. It specifies CASSPILRPGQGSSGANVLTF.

This clone was seen a few times. This chain links TRBV4-1 with TRBJ1-2, with D possibly being TRBD1 (6 bases). V was pared by 11 bases and J by 7 bases, with 20 bases between. Germline assignment: CDR1 MGHRA and CDR2 YSYEKL. The CDR3 has 13 amino acids. The CDR3, as DNA: TGCGCCGCGTCACTCGGGGGCCTGGGTGGCTACACCTTC. Its protein product is CAASLGGLGGYTF.

This chain connects TRBV7-2 to TRBJ2-2; D might be TRBD2 (6 bases). The V gene's germline CDR1 is SGHTA and CDR2 FQGNSA. The germline V and J ends were trimmed by 3 bases and 4 bases, with 15 bases remaining between them. CDR3 size: 16 residues. Here the CDR3 reads CASSFPPAGSTGELFF. The CDR3 DNA follows: TGTGCCAGCAGCTTTCCCCCCGCCGGGAGCACCGGGGAGCTGTTTTTT.

The chain employs TRBV2 and TRBJ2-7; possible D gene TRBD2, 6 bases. Deletions cut 6 bases from V and 3 bases from J, with 12 bases between. The CDR3 totals 13 residues. Germline V gives CDR1 SNHLY, CDR2 FYNNEI. CDR3 sequence (DNA): TGTGCCAGCAGGAGGGACTTGGGCTACGAGCAGTACTTC. It encodes CASRRDLGYEQYF.

The chain has TRBV5-8 and TRBJ2-7, with 7 nucleotides matching TRBD2. J lost 0 bases, V lost 0 bases, and 6 bases had no gene match. The germline gives CDR1 SGHTS, CDR2 YDEGEE. The CDR3 is made up of 16 amino acids. The CDR3 spells CASSLGLAASSYEQYF. CDR3 coding DNA: TGTGCCAGCAGCTTGGGACTAGCTGCCAGCTCCTACGAGCAGTACTTC.

A few counts support this clone. Other DNA sequences in this specimen translate into the identical CDR3. The rearrangement links TRBV5-1 to TRBJ2-3; D unresolved. This CDR3 has 14 amino acids. Germline V CDR1 and CDR2: SGHRS, YFSETQ. The germline V and J ends were trimmed by 0 bases and 0 bases, with 5 bases remaining between them. The chain's CDR3 is CASSLAASTDTQYF. CDR3 coding DNA: TGCGCCAGCAGCTTGGCAGCTAGCACAGATACGCAGTATTTT. Filled out from reference TRBV5-1 and TRBJ2-3, the complete variable domain reads KAGVTQTPRYLIKTRGQQVTLSCSPISGHRSVSWYQQTPGQGLQFLFEYFSETQRNKGNFPGRFSGRQFSNSRSEMNVSTLELGDSALYLCASSLAASTDTQYFGPGTRLTVL.

This clone was seen a single time. V is TRBV7-2 and J is TRBJ1-1; no definite D call. V was trimmed by 0 bases and J by 9 bases, leaving 8 bases between them. The CDR3 covers 12 residues. Germline V lookup: CDR1 SGHTA, CDR2 FQGNSA. This chain's CDR3 is CASSLAPFQAFF. DNA of the CDR3: TGTGCCAGCAGCTTAGCACCCTTTCAAGCTTTCTTT.

This chain connects TRBV6-5 to TRBJ1-1, with unresolved D. Trimming cost V 2 bases and J 0 bases, with 10 bases left between them. The CDR3 sequence is 15 residues long. Germline lookup yields CDR1 MNHEY and CDR2 SVGAGI. The CDR3 here is CASSYQPVLNTEAFF. CDR3 DNA sequence: TGTGCCAGCAGTTACCAGCCAGTCTTGAACACTGAAGCTTTCTTT.

This clone appeared a single time. The chain employs TRBV6-1 and TRBJ1-4; unclear D gene. Per the germline V gene, CDR1 is MNHNS and CDR2 is SASEGT. This CDR3 comprises 16 residues. Trimming took 4 bases from V and 7 from J, leaving 19 bases between them. CDR3 bases: TGTGCCAGCAGTGCCGACCGAGTAGGGTTTTTTGAAAAACTGTTTTTT. Translating gives CASSADRVGFFEKLFF.

The chain is built from TRBV7-9 and TRBJ2-3; D perhaps matches TRBD2 (5 bases). V lost 5 bases and J lost 0, with 12 bases in between. The V gene's germline CDR1 is SEHNR and CDR2 FQNEAQ (reference sequence). This CDR3 contains 15 residues. The CDR3 here is CASSPGLISTDTQYF. The CDR3 DNA sequence: TGTGCCAGCAGCCCCGGACTGATAAGCACAGATACGCAGTATTTT.

CDR3 in amino acids: CASMFRVRSPLHF. The CDR3 DNA follows: TGTGCCAGCATGTTTAGGGTTCGTTCACCCCTCCACTTT. The rearrangement joins TRBV28 to TRBJ1-6; D unclear. Germline V gives CDR1 MDHEN, CDR2 SYDVKM. Trimming left V 7 bases short and J 9 bases short, with 13 bases between. The CDR3 length is 13 residues.

This clone was seen only a few times. The chain has TRBV6-5 and TRBJ1-1, with TRBD1 matching 7 bases. Germline CDR1 reads MNHEY; CDR2 reads SVGAGI. The CDR3 runs to 14 residues. The V segment lost 4 bases and the J segment 9 bases; nucleotides outside the gene matches: 11. This chain's CDR3 is CASSWGQWESKAFF. In DNA, the CDR3 is TGTGCCAGCAGTTGGGGACAGTGGGAATCCAAAGCTTTCTTT.

The chain uses TRBV5-1 and TRBJ1-1; no clear D gene. The CDR3 loop spans 14 amino acids. Germline values: CDR1 SGHRS, CDR2 YFSETQ. The V end lost 6 bases, the J end lost 0 bases, and 12 bases lay between the germline ends. This CDR3 reads CASTWTEMNTEAFF. In DNA, the CDR3 is TGCGCCAGCACATGGACGGAAATGAACACTGAAGCTTTCTTT.

This clone appeared a few times. The V gene is TRBV19, the J gene TRBJ2-7; 7 bases match TRBD1. The V segment lost 3 bases and the J segment 6 bases; nucleotides outside the gene matches: 11. This CDR3 is 15 amino acids long. Per the germline V gene, CDR1 is LNHDA and CDR2 is SQIVND (reference sequence). The CDR3 reads CASSILSDRPREQYF. Written as DNA, the CDR3 is TGTGCCAGTAGTATTCTCTCGGACAGGCCCCGCGAGCAGTACTTC.

This clone was counted between two and nine times. The rearrangement joins TRBV4-2 to TRBJ1-5; weak D call: TRBD1 (5 bases). CDR3 size: 18 residues. Germline V CDR1 and CDR2: LGHNA, YNFKEQ. The ends were cut back, 0 bases at V and 4 bases at J, with 19 bases in the middle. As DNA, the CDR3 is TGTGCCAGCAGCCAAGATCGAGGATGGGGGTCGGGAAATCAGCCCCAGCATTTT. It translates to CASSQDRGWGSGNQPQHF.